This TCR beta chain came from a study of Graves' ophthalmopathy and Graves' hyperthyroidism. From RNA, the CDR3 regions of TCR beta chains were amplified and sequenced. HTBI primers primed a first-round RT-PCR, and a second-round multiplex PCR followed. TCRdb analysed the multiplex PCR reads with MiXCR anew, one entry per CDR3 protein. This table has about 550,000 distinct CDR3 sequences, under 45% appearing once. Trimming left V 2 bases short and J 0 bases short, with 14 bases between. The CDR3 spans 16 residues. The germline V gene encodes CDR1 SEHNR and CDR2 FQNEAQ (reference sequence). The sequence was collected from an adult man with Graves' hyperthyroidism. Sequencing used peripheral blood or thyroid tissue (not recorded which). This chain links TRBV7-9 with TRBJ2-7, with D perhaps assigned TRBD1 or TRBD2 (5 bases each). The CDR3 here is CASSLSGRSSSYEQYF. Here the CDR3 DNA reads TGTGCCAGCAGCTTATCGGGACGGTCGAGCTCCTACGAGCAGTACTTC.